Sequencing of this T cell receptor (beta chain) was carried out in a study of T cells in Graves' hyperthyroidism and ophthalmopathy. General study results and limits: In validation, the model predicted ophthalmopathy. These predictions came a median about 6.5 months before onset.

Researchers amplified the TCR beta CDR3 regions from RNA transcripts. First-round RT-PCR targeting the TCR CDR3 was performed with the HTBI primer set. TCRdb reprocessed the multiplex PCR reads with MiXCR, giving one entry per CDR3 protein. The sample lists roughly 700,000 distinct CDR3 sequences; approximately 36% were seen once. The ends were cut back, 1 base at V and 6 bases at J, with 12 bases in the middle. CDR3 length: 14 amino acids. Per germline, CDR1 LGHDT and CDR2 YNNKEL (reference sequence). As regards this clonotype: What it binds is not known.

Stable hyperthyroidism: no ophthalmopathy progression over 18 months of follow-up. This sequence originates from a woman in her thirties or forties with Graves' hyperthyroidism. The chain has TRBV3-1 and TRBJ1-2; a weak D match, TRBD1 (5 bases). Input material: blood. In DNA form, the CDR3 reads TGTGCCAGCAGCCAAGCAGGGTTTCAGGATGGCTACACCTTC. It encodes CASSQAGFQDGYTF.